Listed below are T cell receptor beta chains from one sample, sequenced in a study of T cells in Graves' hyperthyroidism and ophthalmopathy. TCRdb re-called the multiplex PCR reads with MiXCR, one entry per CDR3 protein. The sample includes about 720,000 distinct CDR3 sequences, 15% to 20% seen only once; the top ten take approximately 8%. The sequenced sample was blood. The receptors were sampled from a young man with Graves' hyperthyroidism. Each CDR3 is given with its conserved first and last residue. The order of the fields is V gene, J gene, D gene, clone size, CDR3 DNA, CDR3 protein. A D gene is named only where the DNA matches it firmly. Size values are once, few and many counts, or a class for expanded clones, and some rows have none.

TRBV3-1	TRBJ1-5	NA	NA	TGTGCCAGCAGCCAAGAAGGCCGTCAGCCCCAGCATTTT	CASSQEGRQPQHF
TRBV29-1	TRBJ2-1	NA	NA	TGCAGCGCTGCCACCGGGACGTACAATGAGCAGTTCTTC	CSAATGTYNEQFF
TRBV27	TRBJ2-1	TRBD1	NA	TGTGCCAGCGGACAGGGAAATGAGCAGTTCTTC	CASGQGNEQFF
TRBV28	TRBJ1-2	NA	NA	TGTGCCACCAGCGGGTCTAACTATGGCTACACCTTC	CATSGSNYGYTF
TRBV20-1	TRBJ2-1	TRBD2	few	TGCAGTGCAGACGACTTACGGGAGGGGGGCAATGAGCAGTTCTTC	CSADDLREGGNEQFF
TRBV2	TRBJ1-2	NA	few	TGTGCCAGCATTGAGGGATGGAACTATGGCTACACCTTC	CASIEGWNYGYTF
TRBV11-2	TRBJ1-2	TRBD1	many	TGTGCCAGCAGCTCCGGGACAGTTGGGCAGGGCTACACCTTC	CASSSGTVGQGYTF
TRBV28	TRBJ1-1	TRBD1	NA	TGTGCCAGCAGCGGACAGGCTTTCACTGAAGCTTTCTTT	CASSGQAFTEAFF
TRBV4-1	TRBJ2-7	TRBD1	few	TGCGCCAGCAGCCAAGAAGTGGGACAGGGGTCGTACGAGCAGTACTTC	CASSQEVGQGSYEQYF
TRBV7-9	TRBJ2-7	NA	NA	TGTGCCAGCAGCTTATGGGACCGGGACATCTACGAGCAGTACTTC	CASSLWDRDIYEQYF
TRBV5-8	TRBJ1-5	NA	NA	TGTGCCAGCAGACTGAAGGGTTTGGGCAATCAGCCCCAGCATTTT	CASRLKGLGNQPQHF
TRBV2	TRBJ1-1	TRBD1	many	TGTGCCAGCAGTAAGGGACAGAACACTAAAGCTTTCTTT	CASSKGQNTKAFF
TRBV6-2/TRBV6-3	TRBJ2-1	TRBD2	NA	TGTGCCAGCAGCGACGGTACTAGCGGGGCGGATGAGCAGTTCTTC	CASSDGTSGADEQFF
TRBV7-9	TRBJ2-3	TRBD1	many	TGTGCCAGCAGCCCTGGGGACAGGGGAACAGATACGCAGTATTTT	CASSPGDRGTDTQYF
TRBV7-9	TRBJ1-2	NA	NA	TGTGCCAGCAGCCACTTCCAGGGACCCGGAGGCGGTGGCTACACCTTC	CASSHFQGPGGGGYTF
TRBV30	TRBJ2-3	TRBD2	few	TGTGCCTGGAGTGTATTTGGCGGGAGTGTTACACAGTATTTT	CAWSVFGGSVTQYF
TRBV20-1	TRBJ2-5	NA	many	TGCAGTGCTGAAGACAGATATCCCGAGACCCAGTACTTC	CSAEDRYPETQYF
TRBV10-3	TRBJ1-1	NA	NA	TGTGCCATCAGTAGGTTAGTAAACACTGAAGCTTTCTTT	CAISRLVNTEAFF
TRBV5-5	TRBJ1-2	NA	few	TGTGCCAGCAGCCACACTCTACAGGGTCAGGGCTTCAACTATGGCTACACCTTC	CASSHTLQGQGFNYGYTF
TRBV25-1	TRBJ1-3	NA	NA	TGTGCCAGCAGTGCGCCCCCAGGGGTAGGAAACACCATATATTTT	CASSAPPGVGNTIYF
TRBV6-2/TRBV6-3	TRBJ2-7	TRBD2	NA	TGTGCCAGCAGGGTCTCTCCGGGACTAGCGGGCTACGAGCAGCACTTC	CASRVSPGLAGYEQHF
TRBV4-3	TRBJ2-7	NA	NA	TGCGCCAGCAGCCAAGATGCCGGGAACTACGAGCAGTACTTC	CASSQDAGNYEQYF